Below are 20 T cell receptor beta chains sequenced from a single sample in a study of blood T cell repertoires in COVID-19. Clones were read by immunoSEQ multiplex PCR, and TCRdb kept only the in-frame ones, dropping some. The sample lists about 150,000 clones; around nine tenths were seen once. Material for sequencing was peripheral blood. These receptors all come from an older woman with acute or convalescent COVID-19.

This clone has a handful of counts. V is TRBV6-5 and J is TRBJ1-5; D is possibly TRBD1 (5 bases). Germline V lookup: CDR1 MNHEY, CDR2 SVGAGI. The CDR3 is made up of 13 amino acids. V lost 10 bases, J lost 7 bases, and 17 bases lay in between. CDR3 loop: CATKPGKWQPQHF. The CDR3 DNA reads as TGTGCCACCAAGCCAGGGAAGTGGCAGCCCCAGCATTTT.

The J gene is TRBJ2-3, the V gene TRBV7-9; no clear D. CDR3 length equals 13 residues. Germline V gene data show CDR1 as SEHNR and CDR2 as FQNEAQ (reference sequence). V was pared by 5 bases and J by 2 bases, with 8 bases between. Here the CDR3 DNA reads TGTGCCAGCAGCGAGTCAAACACAGATACGCAGTATTTT. The encoded protein is CASSESNTDTQYF.

The V gene is TRBV19, the J gene TRBJ1-5; D is perhaps TRBD1 (5 bases). Per germline, CDR1 LNHDA and CDR2 SQIVND (reference sequence). The CDR3 extends over 14 amino acids. V shed 7 bases and J shed 7 bases, with 17 bases lying between them. The DNA for the CDR3 is TGTGCCAGTAACGACGGGGGAGTTTGGCAGCCCCAGCATTTT. Its protein product is CASNDGGVWQPQHF.

The chain couples TRBV18 to TRBJ2-5, with D tentatively TRBD2 (6 bases). The germline V gene encodes CDR1 KGHSH and CDR2 LQKENI. Trimming removed 3 bases from V and 4 bases from J, with 12 bases in between. The CDR3 contains 14 residues. CDR3 sequence (DNA): TGTGCCAGCTCACCCTCGGGAGTCGGAGAGACCCAGTACTTC. The encoded protein is CASSPSGVGETQYF.

This chain links TRBV28 with TRBJ2-2; the match to TRBD2 covers 8 bases. The length of the CDR3 is 15 residues. Germline V gene data show CDR1 as MDHEN and CDR2 as SYDVKM. V was clipped by 2 bases and J by 6 bases; unmatched bases: 5. The CDR3 nucleotides read TGTGCCAGCAGTTTAACAGCGGGGGTCGCCGGGGAGCTGTTTTTT. Translation: CASSLTAGVAGELFF.

The chain employs TRBV3-1 (or the pseudogene TRBV3-2) and TRBJ1-1, with 9 bases identical to TRBD1. CDR1 LGHDT and CDR2 YNNKEL come from the germline V gene (reference sequence). V trimming: 5 bases; J trimming: 8 bases; junction bases outside the gene matches: 9. The CDR3 spans 14 residues. The CDR3 protein is CASSTRGQGSEAFF. The CDR3 DNA sequence: TGTGCCAGCAGCACGAGGGGACAGGGCTCCGAAGCTTTCTTT.

This chain links TRBV27 with TRBJ1-2; D unclear. This CDR3 is 13 amino acids long. Germline values: CDR1 MNHEY, CDR2 SMNVEV (reference sequence). Trimming shortened V by 2 bases and J by 0 bases, and 4 bases separated the two germline ends. CDR3 DNA sequence: TGTGCCAGCAGTTTAAACTCTAACTATGGCTACACCTTC. Translation gives CASSLNSNYGYTF.

This clone was detected only once. The CDR3 nucleotides read TGCGCCAGCAGCCAAGGTGGCGTGGGGACAAGGGACACTGAAGCTTTCTTT. It yields the protein CASSQGGVGTRDTEAFF. V and J are TRBV4-3 and TRBJ1-1; a weak D match, TRBD1 (6 bases). The CDR3 loop spans 17 amino acids. The ends were cut back, 1 base at V and 3 bases at J, with 18 bases in the middle. Germline lookup yields CDR1 LGHNA and CDR2 YSLEER.

The CDR3 here is CASSQDAAGGWGNQPQHF. CDR3 DNA sequence: TGTGCCAGCAGCCAAGACGCGGCGGGAGGGTGGGGTAATCAGCCCCAGCATTTT. The V gene is TRBV4-2, the J gene TRBJ1-5; D gene unclear. Between the trimmed V and J ends, which lost 0 bases and 4 bases, there was a span of 19 bases. The CDR3 has 18 amino acids. Per germline, CDR1 LGHNA and CDR2 YNFKEQ.

This clone has only a few counts. The rearrangement joins TRBV5-1 to TRBJ1-6, with a tentative D call TRBD1 (5 bases). The CDR3 runs to 14 residues. The germline V and J ends were trimmed by 4 bases and 8 bases, with 13 bases remaining between them. Per the germline V gene, CDR1 is SGHRS and CDR2 is YFSETQ. The CDR3 region is CASSPGRGHSPLHF. DNA for the CDR3: TGCGCCAGCAGCCCCGGGAGGGGCCATTCACCCCTCCACTTT.

The rearrangement joins TRBV7-2 to TRBJ2-1, with 8 positions matching TRBD2. Germline values: CDR1 SGHTA, CDR2 FQGNSA. The CDR3 is 15 amino acids. With V trimmed by 3 bases and J by 3 bases, 4 bases remained unmatched. The CDR3, as DNA: TGTGCCAGCAGCTTTGGCGGGGGGAACTACAATGAGCAGTTCTTC. The encoded protein is CASSFGGGNYNEQFF.

This clone occurred once. This chain uses TRBV7-6 with TRBJ2-7; possible D gene TRBD1, 6 bases. Germline-derived CDR1 and CDR2 are SGHVS and FNYEAQ. V was shortened by 1 base and J by 4 bases, with 14 bases between the two germline ends. This CDR3 has 15 residues. Written as DNA, the CDR3 is TGTGCCAGCAGCTTAGGAACGGACAGCACGTACGAGCAGTACTTC. The encoded protein is CASSLGTDSTYEQYF.

Here the CDR3 reads CASGPDRASSPLHF. DNA of the CDR3: TGTGCCAGCGGGCCGGACAGGGCCAGTTCACCCCTCCACTTT. V is TRBV2 and J is TRBJ1-6, with TRBD1 identical over 8 bases. Germline V gene lookup returns CDR1 SNHLY and CDR2 FYNNEI. The V and J ends lost 8 bases and 9 bases, in that order; junction bases with no gene match: 9. This CDR3 is built from 14 residues.

The chain has TRBV30 and TRBJ1-2, with 9 bases lining up with TRBD1. CDR1 is GTSNPN and CDR2 is SVGIG in the germline V gene (reference sequence). The CDR3 length is 12 residues. V was clipped by 4 bases and J by 8 bases; unmatched bases: 5. The CDR3, as DNA: TGTGCCTGGACACAGGGGGCGGGGGGCTACACCTTC. Encoded protein: CAWTQGAGGYTF.

The chain has TRBV5-5 and TRBJ1-1; TRBD1 is a possible D gene (5 bases). Germline values: CDR1 SGHKS, CDR2 YYEKEE (reference sequence). The CDR3 sequence is 15 residues long. Trimming pared 0 bases from V and 0 bases from J, leaving 9 bases between. The CDR3 region is CASSLVGRVNTEAFF. The CDR3 DNA sequence: TGTGCCAGCAGCTTGGTTGGCAGGGTGAACACTGAAGCTTTCTTT.

This sequence joins TRBV28 and TRBJ2-1; 9 bases agree with TRBD1. In germline, CDR1 is MDHEN, CDR2 SYDVKM. CDR3 length: 15 residues. J was trimmed by 8 bases and V by 1 base; bases with no gene match: 6. The CDR3 here is CASSLSSTGGDEQFF. CDR3 in DNA: TGTGCCAGCAGTTTATCCTCGACAGGGGGTGATGAGCAGTTCTTC.

This chain joins TRBV10-3 and TRBJ1-4, with D possibly being TRBD1 (5 bases). CDR3 length equals 14 residues. CDR1 ENHRY and CDR2 SYGVKD come from the germline V gene. Between the trimmed V and J ends, which lost 2 bases and 2 bases, there was a span of 6 bases. The CDR3 sequence is CAISEGATNEKLFF. CDR3 bases: TGTGCCATCAGTGAGGGGGCGACTAATGAAAAACTGTTTTTT.

The V and J genes are TRBV19 and TRBJ2-2; D may be TRBD2 (7 bases). Germline-derived CDR1 and CDR2 are LNHDA and SQIVND (reference sequence). The CDR3 runs 12 residues. The germline V and J ends were trimmed by 7 bases and 7 bases, with 10 bases remaining between them. CDR3: CASNREGGELFF. CDR3 DNA sequence: TGTGCCAGTAACAGGGAGGGCGGGGAGCTGTTTTTT.

This clone was detected a few times. V and J are TRBV18 and TRBJ1-5, with D possibly being TRBD1 (6 bases). V lost 6 bases and J lost 6, with 15 bases in between. CDR3 length: 14 amino acids. Germline V gives CDR1 KGHSH, CDR2 LQKENI. CDR3 amino acids: CASSAGGGIQPQHF. CDR3 sequence (DNA): TGTGCCAGCTCCGCGGGAGGGGGGATTCAGCCCCAGCATTTT.

This clone showed up just a few times. The rearrangement uses TRBV28 and TRBJ1-5; D is undetermined. Trimming left V 8 bases short and J 7 bases short, with 12 bases between. This CDR3 contains 12 residues. Germline-derived CDR1 and CDR2 are MDHEN and SYDVKM. The CDR3 spells CASRVEPQPQHF. In DNA, the CDR3 is TGTGCCAGCCGGGTTGAACCCCAGCCCCAGCATTTT.